This T cell receptor beta chain was documented in a study of blood T cell repertoires in COVID-19. Study-level information: The United States, Italy and Spain were the sources of the acute and convalescent COVID-19 samples. T cells, B-cell-depleted T cells, or PBMCs supplied cDNA or gDNA.

The authors' processing: Estimates of nucleated cell counts were drawn from the amplification of reference gene primers. TCRdb keeps only in-frame clones here, not all; method: immunoSEQ multiplex PCR. That table furnishes V, J and clone size, whereas the DNA furnished D and trimming. This sample carries about 270,000 clones, about nine tenths of them seen once, and the ten largest clones take less than 2.5%. This CDR3 is 15 amino acids long. The sequence was collected from a man aged 50 or older with acute or convalescent COVID-19. The sequencing input was peripheral blood. This rearrangement joins TRBV21-1 to TRBJ2-3; the table's TRBD1 call for D was not verified on the DNA. TRBV21-1 is given as a pseudogene. CDR3 nucleotide sequence: TGTGCCAGCAGCCGACCAGGGGGCTGCACAGATACGCAGTATTTT. This codes for CASSRPGGCTDTQYF.